This T cell receptor beta chain was identified in a study of metastatic and nonmetastatic thyroid tumors. Background on the study: Repertoire data that came from the blood and tumor or nodule tissue of malignant and benign thyroid patients were compared.

The germline gives CDR1 MDHEN, CDR2 SYDVKM. The length of the CDR3 is 13 residues. Trimming removed 4 bases from V and 5 bases from J, with 11 bases in between. Thyroid surgery took place with no prior treatment in any patient. In the source study's methods: A classifier for distant metastasis in papillary thyroid cancer was constructed using CDR3 differences observed across clinicopathological groups. TCRdb re-clonotyped the PCR reads via MiXCR. Here the V and J calls rest on TCRdb's processing, not on the authors' analysis. The sample holds tens of thousands of clones; around a sixth are singletons and the top ten take 6.9%. Overall study results and limits: Reports indicated that malignant thyroid tumors showed significantly higher TCR beta diversity than benign nodules did, in blood and tumor.

This clone was seen many times. Its matching antigen is unknown. A much larger clone lies one base from this, so it may be a read error. Other DNA sequences within the sample encode an identical CDR3. The chain is built from TRBV28 and TRBJ1-1, with D tentatively TRBD1 (5 bases). The sequence was obtained from a female donor with papillary thyroid cancer or a benign thyroid nodule (not recorded which). Some clones in this sample may be carry-over from other donors' samples. Source material: blood. The CDR3, as DNA: TGTGCCAGCAGTTCCCATGGGGGTACTGAAGCTTTCTTT. Translated, it gives CASSSHGGTEAFF.